This T cell receptor (beta chain) is from a study of cytomegalovirus exposure and HLA in healthy donors. Points from the study as a whole: Presence/absence analyses treated sequencing depth as roughly uniform across donors.

The PCR used 60 Vbeta and 13 Jbeta primers. The protocol was immunoSEQ multiplex PCR, while the TCRdb copy is restricted to in-frame clones and leaves out a portion. This table has about 150,000 clones, about 74% appearing once. A word on this clone: Antigen specificity is unknown.

Sequencing used PBMCs. The sequence was obtained from a woman aged 40-49 years in good health and CMV-seronegative.

This CDR3 is CASSVLTGTDQPQHF. For the CDR3, the DNA is TGTGCCAGTAGTGTCTTGACAGGGACTGATCAGCCCCAGCATTTT. The chain recombines TRBV19 with TRBJ1-5; TRBD1 matches at 7 bases. The CDR3 has 15 residues. The V segment lost 5 bases and the J segment 5 bases; nucleotides outside the gene matches: 9. CDR1 is LNHDA, CDR2 SQIVND, per germline (reference sequence).